Described below is a single TCR beta chain sequence and its context. Other nucleotide sequences from this sample produce the same CDR3. TCRdb's copy holds only in-frame clones and misses some; the assay was immunoSEQ multiplex PCR. The data contain roughly 120,000 clones, around nine tenths of them singletons. The data were obtained in a study of control samples from healthy donors and cancer patients. There are 13 residues in the CDR3. The germline V gene encodes CDR1 SNHLY and CDR2 FYNNEI. With 4 bases removed from V and 0 bases from J, the gap between germline ends came to 7 bases. The source is an older woman in good health. Sequencing was done on a sample of blood. The chain employs TRBV2 and TRBJ2-7; D possibly matches TRBD1 or TRBD2 (5 bases each). In DNA, the CDR3 is TGTGCCAGCAGTGTTGGGACCTCCTACGAGCAGTACTTC. This sequence encodes CASSVGTSYEQYF.